Below are 18 T cell receptor beta chains sequenced from a single sample in a study of OX40 agonist ivuxolimab in advanced cancers. Libraries were prepared by immunoSEQ multiplex PCR; TCRdb keeps only in-frame clonotypes and omits some of them. This table holds approximately 64,000 clones, 86% found once. The sample here was CD4+ or CD8+ T cells sorted from blood, taken in a trial of the OX40 agonist ivuxolimab. The receptor set was obtained from an adult with an advanced solid tumor such as melanoma, head and neck, liver or kidney cancer.

The chain couples TRBV30 to TRBJ2-7, with 8 nucleotides matching TRBD1. The CDR3 runs to 14 residues. V was clipped by 5 bases and J by 4 bases; unmatched bases: 10. Germline lookup yields CDR1 GTSNPN and CDR2 SVGIG (reference sequence). The CDR3, as DNA: TGTGCCTGGGGGAATACCGACAGGGGTTACGAGCAGTACTTC. As protein: CAWGNTDRGYEQYF.

The V gene is TRBV5-6, the J gene TRBJ2-4; possibly TRBD2 for D (5 bases). The CDR3 sequence is 16 residues long. V was trimmed by 3 bases and J by 1 base, leaving 14 bases between them. CDR1 and CDR2 (germline): SGHDT, YYEEEE. CDR3 coding DNA: TGTGCCAGCAGCTCGGATCGGTCGGGGGCCAAAAACATTCAGTACTTC. The encoded protein is CASSSDRSGAKNIQYF.

The CDR3 nucleotides are TGTGCCAGCAGCCCCGTCTGGGGGGGGGCACAAGATACGCAGTATTTT. Translating gives CASSPVWGGAQDTQYF. V is TRBV5-5 and J is TRBJ2-3; possibly TRBD2 for D (7 bases). V lost 4 bases and J lost 5, with 20 bases in between. Germline CDR1 and CDR2: SGHKS and YYEKEE (reference sequence). This CDR3 has 16 residues.

V and J are TRBV5-1 and TRBJ1-1; D is perhaps TRBD1 (5 bases). From germline, CDR1 is SGHRS and CDR2 YFSETQ. This CDR3 contains 14 residues. Trimming left V 0 bases short and J 1 base short, with 7 bases between. The CDR3: CASSLVQGNTEAFF. CDR3 nucleotides: TGCGCCAGCAGCTTGGTTCAGGGGAACACTGAAGCTTTCTTT.

V gene TRBV5-4 combines with J gene TRBJ1-2, with 9 positions matching TRBD1. The CDR3 has 14 amino acids. Unmatched junction bases numbered 9, after V lost 4 bases and J lost 8 bases. In germline, CDR1 is SGHNT, CDR2 YYREEE (reference sequence). The CDR3 region has the DNA TGTGCCAGCAGCCACCGGGACAGGGCGGGCGGCTACACCTTC. Translating it yields CASSHRDRAGGYTF.

This clone was counted once. The V and J genes are TRBV28 and TRBJ1-2, with D hard to call. The V end was cut by 3 bases, the J end by 2 bases, with 13 bases between. The CDR3 length is 15 residues. Germline V gene sequence: CDR1 MDHEN, CDR2 SYDVKM. The CDR3 DNA follows: TGTGCCAGCAGTTTTCACAGAAACTTAAACTATGGCTACACCTTC. It yields the protein CASSFHRNLNYGYTF.

V is TRBV6-1 and J is TRBJ2-3; D call uncertain. This CDR3 is built from 11 residues. Germline values: CDR1 MNHNS, CDR2 SASEGT. Deletions cut 4 bases from V and 4 bases from J, with 3 bases between. The DNA of the CDR3 is TGTGCCAGCAGTGTCCCAGATACGCAGTATTTT. It specifies CASSVPDTQYF.

This clone was detected once. The genes are TRBV9 and TRBJ1-1; TRBD1 is a possible D gene (5 bases). CDR1 and CDR2 (germline): SGDLS, YYNGEE. The V and J ends lost 3 bases and 0 bases respectively, with 9 bases between them. The CDR3 length is 14 residues. The CDR3 sequence is CASSEGQMNTEAFF. CDR3 sequence (DNA): TGTGCCAGCAGCGAGGGGCAGATGAACACTGAAGCTTTCTTT.

The gene calls are TRBV28 and TRBJ2-7; D may be TRBD1 (6 bases). The CDR3 totals 15 residues. CDR1 and CDR2 (germline): MDHEN, SYDVKM. V lost 4 bases to trimming and J lost 4 bases, with 17 bases between them. CDR3 region: CASSSPGQSSYEQYF. DNA of the CDR3: TGTGCCAGCAGTTCCCCAGGACAGTCCTCATACGAGCAGTACTTC.

The chain couples TRBV6-5 to TRBJ2-3; no definite D call. Germline V CDR1 and CDR2: MNHEY, SVGAGI. This CDR3 region has 14 residues. Trimming cost V 2 bases and J 2 bases, with 8 bases left between them. The CDR3 sequence is CASSYQSYTDTQYF. CDR3 sequence (DNA): TGTGCCAGCAGTTACCAGTCTTACACAGATACGCAGTATTTT.

With respect to this clone: Other DNA variants within this sample encode the same CDR3. V usage is TRBV30 and J usage is TRBJ2-1; TRBD2 matches at 11 bases. The CDR3 extends over 14 amino acids. Germline CDR1 reads GTSNPN; CDR2 reads SVGIG (reference sequence). V was pared by 3 bases and J by 11 bases, with 9 bases of the junction left unmatched. The CDR3 sequence: CAWSPGLAGGKQFF. CDR3 sequence (DNA): TGTGCCTGGAGCCCGGGGCTAGCGGGGGGAAAGCAGTTCTTC.

The V and J genes are TRBV6-1 and TRBJ1-5; D remains ambiguous. Trimming cost V 2 bases and J 7 bases, with 12 bases left between them. This CDR3 is built from 14 residues. Germline V lookup: CDR1 MNHNS, CDR2 SASEGT. CDR3 residues: CASSEPGVGQPQHF. The CDR3 nucleotides are TGTGCCAGCAGTGAACCAGGCGTGGGCCAGCCCCAGCATTTT.

The chain couples TRBV5-4 to TRBJ2-3; TRBD1 agrees at 7 bases. The length of the CDR3 is 15 residues. In germline, CDR1 is SGHNT, CDR2 YYREEE (reference sequence). V was pared by 2 bases and J by 0 bases, with 3 bases of the junction left unmatched. This CDR3 reads CASSFEGASTDTQYF. CDR3 nucleotide sequence: TGTGCCAGCAGCTTCGAGGGGGCTAGCACAGATACGCAGTATTTT.

V gene TRBV27 combines with J gene TRBJ2-4; a possible D gene is TRBD1 (6 bases). The CDR3 is made up of 15 amino acids. V was cut by 5 bases and J by 1 base, with 12 bases left in between. Germline V gene data show CDR1 as MNHEY and CDR2 as SMNVEV (reference sequence). The CDR3 nucleotides are TGTGCCAGCAGTCCCAGACAGGTCGCCAAAAACATTCAGTACTTC. It encodes CASSPRQVAKNIQYF.

The table lists this clone with a few counts. The chain links TRBV5-1 to TRBJ2-7, with TRBD1 as a possible D gene (6 bases). CDR3 length equals 15 residues. V lost 5 bases, J lost 4 bases, and 19 bases lay in between. Germline V gene lookup returns CDR1 SGHRS and CDR2 YFSETQ. CDR3 sequence reads: CASRPATGSRYEQYF. The CDR3 DNA reads TGCGCCAGCAGACCAGCTACAGGGTCGCGATACGAGCAGTACTTC. Together with reference TRBV5-1 and TRBJ2-7, the CDR3 gives the full variable domain: KAGVTQTPRYLIKTRGQQVTLSCSPISGHRSVSWYQQTPGQGLQFLFEYFSETQRNKGNFPGRFSGRQFSNSRSEMNVSTLELGDSALYLCASRPATGSRYEQYFGPGTRLTVT.

The genes are TRBV7-2 and TRBJ2-7; 9 bases map to TRBD1. The trim removed 1 base at V and 4 bases at J, leaving 8 bases unmatched. The germline gives CDR1 SGHTA, CDR2 FQGNSA. The CDR3 loop spans 16 amino acids. This chain's CDR3 is CASSLEAGTGRYEQYF. CDR3 bases: TGTGCCAGCAGCTTAGAGGCCGGGACAGGGCGGTACGAGCAGTACTTC.

The chain is built from TRBV29-1 and TRBJ2-7, with D possibly matching TRBD1 (5 bases). Looked up from germline, CDR1 is SQVTM and CDR2 is ANQGSEA. CDR3 size: 14 residues. V lost 7 bases to trimming and J lost 1 base, with 17 bases between them. CDR3 nucleotides: TGCAGCGCCCGGCCAGGGTTGGGTTCCTACGAGCAGTACTTC. Protein: CSARPGLGSYEQYF.

The genes are TRBV19 and TRBJ1-4; D not resolved. The CDR3 length is 10 residues. Per the germline V gene, CDR1 is LNHDA and CDR2 is SQIVND (reference sequence). V was pared by 8 bases and J by 8 bases, with 6 bases between. CDR3 DNA: TGTGCCAGTGGCTGGGAAAAACTGTTTTTT. This translates into CASGWEKLFF.